The source of this TCR beta chain is a study of blood T cell repertoires in COVID-19. TCRdb keeps only in-frame clones here, not all; method: immunoSEQ multiplex PCR. The sample records over 200,000 clones, approximately 88% being singletons. The CDR3 contains 15 residues. V shed 5 bases and J 7 bases; nucleotides not matched to a gene: 12. Per the germline V gene, CDR1 is SGHNT and CDR2 is YENEEA. In terms of age and location, participants ranged from roughly 18 to 95 years and lived in under 30 US areas. This TCR derives from a woman aged 25 to 45 who had been exposed to COVID-19. This sequence joins TRBV11-3 and TRBJ2-7, with 9 positions matching TRBD1. What was sequenced was PBMCs or T cells enriched from blood (not recorded which). CDR3 protein: CASSRSDRGGREQYF. In DNA, the CDR3 is TGTGCCAGCAGCCGCTCGGACAGGGGAGGTCGGGAGCAGTACTTC.